These T cell receptor beta chains were read from a single sample in a study of cytomegalovirus exposure and HLA in healthy donors. Sequencing was performed with immunoSEQ multiplex PCR; in TCRdb, only in-frame clones are kept and a portion is missing. This sample has more than 95,000 clones; roughly a tenth occur once, and the top ten carry 4.6%. Input material: PBMCs. Receptors were obtained from a young woman in good health and CMV-seropositive. CDR3s include the opening cysteine and the closing phenylalanine or tryptophan. D genes are given only for firm matches. Clone size is shown for a subset of rows, as once, few, many or a class of expanded clone.

v_call	d_call	j_call	clone_size	cdr3_aa	cdr3_nt
TRBV5-1	TRBD1	TRBJ2-5	.	CASSDRGDQETQYF	TGCGCCAGCAGCGACAGGGGCGATCAAGAGACCCAGTACTTC
TRBV18	.	TRBJ1-1	few	CASSPGEGFGGTEAFF	TGTGCCAGCTCACCGGGGGAGGGCTTCGGGGGCACTGAAGCTTTCTTT
TRBV5-5	.	TRBJ2-5	.	CASSKTGYQETQYF	TGTGCCAGCAGCAAGACAGGTTACCAAGAGACCCAGTACTTC
TRBV28	TRBD2	TRBJ2-2	.	CASSLSGRANTGELFF	TGTGCCAGCAGCCTTAGCGGGAGGGCGAACACCGGGGAGCTGTTTTTT
TRBV13	.	TRBJ2-7	.	CASSLKGSPYEQYF	TGTGCCAGCAGCTTAAAAGGGAGTCCCTACGAGCAGTACTTC
TRBV13	.	TRBJ2-1	few	CASSYIRQHNEQFF	TGTGCCAGCAGTTACATACGACAGCATAATGAGCAGTTCTTC
TRBV4-1	.	TRBJ1-1	few	CASSQDKNTEAFF	TGCGCCAGCAGCCAAGACAAGAACACTGAAGCTTTCTTT
TRBV7-9	.	TRBJ2-7	few	CASSFRDWGKQYF	TGTGCCAGCAGCTTCCGGGACTGGGGAAAGCAGTACTTC
TRBV2	.	TRBJ2-2	few	CASSEGTTNTGELFF	TGTGCCAGCAGTGAAGGGACAACGAACACCGGGGAGCTGTTTTTT
TRBV28	.	TRBJ2-7	few	CASSPQSGLYEQYF	TGTGCCAGCAGTCCCCAGAGTGGGCTGTACGAGCAGTACTTC
TRBV5-4	.	TRBJ2-7	.	CASSLDGRSGDEQYF	TGTGCCAGCAGCTTGGACGGGAGATCGGGCGACGAGCAGTACTTC
TRBV19	.	TRBJ2-3	few	CASSYTDTQYF	TGTGCCAGTAGTTACACAGATACGCAGTATTTT
TRBV4-2	TRBD1	TRBJ1-2	few	CASSTDRGFGYTF	TGTGCCAGCAGCACGGACAGGGGTTTCGGCTACACCTTC
TRBV11-3	.	TRBJ1-1	.	CASSLDLSGSPEAFF	TGTGCCAGCAGCTTAGATCTTTCCGGTTCTCCTGAAGCTTTCTTT
TRBV11-2	TRBD2	TRBJ2-5	.	CASSPGLAGTKETQYF	TGTGCCAGCAGCCCTGGACTAGCGGGGACTAAAGAGACCCAGTACTTC
TRBV19	TRBD1	TRBJ2-1	few	CASSIYQGDNEQFF	TGTGCCAGTAGTATATATCAGGGGGACAATGAGCAGTTCTTC
TRBV7-9	.	TRBJ1-1	few	CASSYPGANTEAFF	TGTGCCAGCAGCTACCCTGGAGCGAACACTGAAGCTTTCTTT
TRBV10-3	TRBD2	TRBJ2-4	.	CAISDPTTSGRCWSKNIQYF	TGTGCCATCAGTGATCCCACGACTAGCGGGAGGTGTTGGTCCAAAAACATTCAGTACTTC
TRBV6-6	.	TRBJ2-3	few	CASSYMGLDTDTQYF	TGTGCCAGCAGTTACATGGGGCTTGACACAGATACGCAGTATTTT
TRBV6-5	TRBD2	TRBJ2-1	.	CASSSVTSGRHFF	TGTGCCAGCAGTTCGGTAACTAGCGGGAGGCATTTCTTC
TRBV16	.	TRBJ2-3	few	CASSLGADTQYF	TGTGCCAGCAGCCTGGGCGCAGATACGCAGTATTTT
TRBV18	.	TRBJ1-1	few	CASSLLQGENTEAFF	TGTGCCAGCTCACTATTACAGGGAGAGAACACTGAAGCTTTCTTT
TRBV2	.	TRBJ1-5	few	CASSEGGQPQHF	TGTGCCAGCAGTGAGGGGGGTCAGCCCCAGCATTTT
TRBV4-1	TRBD2	TRBJ2-1	few	CASGLGGGDNEQFF	TGCGCCAGCGGGCTCGGCGGGGGGGACAATGAGCAGTTCTTC
TRBV10-2	TRBD1	TRBJ2-7	.	CASSGDSYEQYF	TGCGCCAGCAGTGGGGACAGCTACGAGCAGTACTTC
TRBV6-1	.	TRBJ1-1	few	CASSGGRGDGNTEAFF	TGTGCCAGCAGTGGGGGAAGGGGTGATGGGAACACTGAAGCTTTCTTT
TRBV15	TRBD2	TRBJ2-3	few	CATSRVSGSTDTQYF	TGTGCCACCAGCAGAGTTAGCGGGAGCACAGATACGCAGTATTTT
TRBV28	TRBD1	TRBJ2-7	.	CASSYRQGDEPYEQYF	TGTGCCAGCAGTTACAGACAGGGAGATGAACCCTACGAGCAGTACTTC
TRBV2	.	TRBJ2-7	few	CASSGPYYEQYF	TGTGCCAGCAGTGGCCCCTACTACGAGCAGTACTTC
TRBV11-1	.	TRBJ2-7	.	CASSRYRDEQYF	TGTGCCAGCAGCCGCTACAGGGACGAGCAGTACTTC
TRBV11-3	TRBD1	TRBJ2-1	few	CASSSPWTGNNEQFF	TGTGCCAGCAGTTCTCCTTGGACAGGGAACAATGAGCAGTTCTTC
TRBV27	TRBD2	TRBJ2-1	few	CASSPGLAVNEQFF	TGTGCCAGCAGCCCGGGACTAGCGGTAAATGAGCAGTTCTTC
TRBV5-1	.	TRBJ1-1	few	CASNKDRLNTEAFF	TGCGCCAGCAACAAAGACAGACTGAACACTGAAGCTTTCTTT
TRBV11-3	.	TRBJ2-7	.	CASSSSRGKRGYEQYF	TGTGCCAGCAGCTCCTCCCGGGGGAAGCGCGGATACGAGCAGTACTTC
TRBV2	.	TRBJ2-2	few	CASSVRRSEGELFF	TGTGCCAGCAGTGTCCGACGGAGCGAAGGGGAGCTGTTTTTT
TRBV2	.	TRBJ2-6	few	CASLVSGANVLTF	TGTGCCAGCTTAGTGTCGGGGGCCAACGTCCTGACTTTC
TRBV5-1	.	TRBJ2-7	.	CASSFSYEQYF	TGCGCCAGCAGCTTCAGTTACGAGCAGTACTTC
TRBV5-1	.	TRBJ2-7	few	CASSLDSVNYEQYF	TGCGCCAGCAGCTTAGACAGTGTCAACTACGAGCAGTACTTC
TRBV5-1	.	TRBJ2-1	.	CASSLDTTYNEQFF	TGCGCCAGCAGCTTGGATACTACCTACAATGAGCAGTTCTTC
TRBV2	.	TRBJ2-7	few	CASSVNIGGQGNSYEQYF	TGTGCCAGCAGTGTGAATATTGGTGGGCAGGGAAACTCCTACGAGCAGTACTTC
TRBV30	TRBD1	TRBJ2-7	few	CAWSAGTGATEQYF	TGTGCCTGGAGTGCCGGGACAGGGGCCACCGAGCAGTACTTC
TRBV2	TRBD2	TRBJ2-3	few	CASSEPGLAGDALAAQYF	TGTGCCAGCAGTGAACCGGGACTAGCGGGAGACGCTCTTGCGGCGCAGTATTTT
TRBV5-6	.	TRBJ2-1	.	CASSPWWEVNEQFF	TGTGCCAGCAGCCCGTGGTGGGAGGTGAATGAGCAGTTCTTC
TRBV18	TRBD1	TRBJ1-2	few	CASSPLQGTGAPLF	TGTGCCAGCTCACCCCTCCAGGGGACAGGTGCTCCCCTCTTC
TRBV30	.	TRBJ2-1	few	CAWSESPITNEQFF	TGTGCCTGGAGTGAATCCCCTATTACCAATGAGCAGTTCTTC
TRBV2	TRBD1	TRBJ2-7	few	CASSPLKGTELYEQYF	TGTGCCAGCAGCCCCTTGAAAGGGACAGAACTCTACGAGCAGTACTTC
TRBV6-1	TRBD1	TRBJ1-1	few	CASSDAVGTAEAFF	TGTGCCAGCAGTGACGCCGTCGGGACAGCTGAAGCTTTCTTT
TRBV5-5	TRBD2	TRBJ2-4	.	CASSFSGTDIQYF	TGTGCCAGCAGCTTTAGCGGGACGGACATTCAGTACTTC
TRBV28	TRBD1	TRBJ2-5	few	CASSSYGQVLALIKETQYF	TGTGCCAGCAGCAGTTACGGACAGGTTTTAGCCTTAATCAAAGAGACCCAGTACTTC
TRBV10-3	TRBD2	TRBJ2-2	.	CAISAGGPSGELFF	TGTGCCATATCAGCGGGAGGGCCTTCCGGGGAGCTGTTTTTT
TRBV30	.	TRBJ2-7	.	CAWSKGARDEQYF	TGTGCCTGGAGTAAAGGGGCTAGAGACGAGCAGTACTTC
TRBV28	.	TRBJ1-1	few	CASSLEGRNTEAFF	TGTGCCAGCAGTTTGGAGGGGAGGAACACTGAAGCTTTCTTT
TRBV28	.	TRBJ1-4	few	CASQNYGDEKLFF	TGTGCCAGCCAGAACTACGGCGATGAAAAACTGTTTTTT
TRBV5-1	.	TRBJ1-1	.	CASSPGRSKNTEAFF	TGCGCCAGCAGCCCCGGTCGGAGTAAGAACACTGAAGCTTTCTTT